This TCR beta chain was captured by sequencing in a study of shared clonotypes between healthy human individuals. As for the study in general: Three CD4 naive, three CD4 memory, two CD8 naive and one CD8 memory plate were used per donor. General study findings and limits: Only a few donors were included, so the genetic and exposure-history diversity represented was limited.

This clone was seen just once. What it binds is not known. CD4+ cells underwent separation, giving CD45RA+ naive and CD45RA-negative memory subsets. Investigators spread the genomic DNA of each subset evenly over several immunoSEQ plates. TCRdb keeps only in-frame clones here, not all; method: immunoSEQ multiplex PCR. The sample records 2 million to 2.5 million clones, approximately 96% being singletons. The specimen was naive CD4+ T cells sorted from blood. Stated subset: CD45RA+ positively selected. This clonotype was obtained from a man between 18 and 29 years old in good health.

This CDR3 is CASSRDPRSRGNTIYF. For the CDR3, the DNA is TGCGCCAGCAGTAGGGACCCCCGCTCTCGCGGAAACACCATATATTTT. This chain uses TRBV5-1 with TRBJ1-3; weak D call: TRBD1 (5 bases). Germline CDR1 SGHRS, CDR2 YFSETQ. This CDR3 region has 16 residues. V was clipped by 5 bases and J by 4 bases, with 19 bases between them.